Below are 8 T cell receptor beta chains sequenced from a single sample in a study of blood T cell repertoires in COVID-19 (dated by TCRdb to about 2020). The method was the immunoSEQ multiplex PCR assay. TCRdb holds this immuneACCESS table with in-frame rearrangements only. Some clones are missing; in checked studies, unresolved V genes explain under half, and the rest has no known cause. Within this sample are about 200,000 clones, with 85% of them counted one time only. The ten largest make up around 5.2% of the sample. The sequenced sample consisted of peripheral blood. Receptor source: a woman aged 80 or over with acute or convalescent COVID-19.

The chain couples TRBV2 to TRBJ2-1; TRBD2 might be the D (6 bases). Germline CDR1 and CDR2: SNHLY and FYNNEI. CDR3 length equals 13 residues. V was clipped by 7 bases and J by 13 bases, with 20 bases between them. In nucleotides, the CDR3 is TGTGCCAGCAATCCCGGGACTGGGAGTCCCCAGTTCTTC. Translated, it gives CASNPGTGSPQFF.

This clone came up once. The chain is built from TRBV27 and TRBJ1-5; D unclear. Germline V gives CDR1 MNHEY, CDR2 SMNVEV (reference sequence). Deletions cut 3 bases from V and 3 bases from J, with 9 bases between. This CDR3 is 14 amino acids long. CDR3 DNA sequence: TGTGCCAGCAGTTTGAGGCCGATCAATCAGCCCCAGCATTTT. This encodes CASSLRPINQPQHF.

The chain recombines TRBV7-9 with TRBJ2-3; 8 bases are a match to TRBD2. Trimming removed 7 bases from V and 5 bases from J; junction bases left unmatched: 11. Germline-derived CDR1 and CDR2 are SEHNR and FQNEAQ (reference sequence). CDR3 size: 15 residues. The CDR3 sequence: CASTPAGASLDTQYF. The CDR3 DNA is TGTGCCAGCACTCCAGCGGGAGCTTCCTTAGATACGCAGTATTTT.

The chain couples TRBV10-1 to TRBJ2-1; a possible D gene is TRBD2 (6 bases). From germline, CDR1 is WNHNN and CDR2 SYGVQD (reference sequence). The CDR3 spans 19 residues. The germline V and J ends were trimmed by 4 bases and 0 bases, with 22 bases remaining between them. The CDR3 bases are TGCGCCAGCAGTGTTGGAGGGACCGACGGGTCCAGCTCCTACAATGAGCAGTTCTTC. This translates into CASSVGGTDGSSSYNEQFF.

The CDR3: CASSLGVDREGETQYF. CDR3 bases: TGTGCCAGCAGCTTAGGGGTCGACAGGGAAGGAGAGACCCAGTACTTC. The chain has TRBV5-6 and TRBJ2-5; 7 nucleotides match TRBD1. CDR3 size: 16 residues. V trimming: 2 bases; J trimming: 4 bases; junction bases outside the gene matches: 11. Germline CDR1 SGHDT, CDR2 YYEEEE.

The rearrangement uses TRBV7-8 and TRBJ2-1, with D maybe TRBD2 (5 bases). The germline V gene encodes CDR1 SGHVS and CDR2 FQNEAQ. The CDR3 runs 15 residues. Trimming left V 1 base short and J 4 bases short, with 11 bases between. DNA for the CDR3: TGTGCCAGCAGCTTAGGTAGCGCCTCGTACAATGAGCAGTTCTTC. Amino acid sequence: CASSLGSASYNEQFF.

The rearrangement uses TRBV24-1 and TRBJ1-5, with 7 bases fitting TRBD1. V dropped 7 bases and J dropped 7; count of bases not matched to a gene: 12. Looked up from germline, CDR1 is KGHDR and CDR2 is SFDVKD. The length of the CDR3 is 15 residues. CDR3 nucleotide sequence: TGTGCCACCAGCCTGACCAGGGGGAAGGGACAGCCCCAGCATTTT. Translation gives CATSLTRGKGQPQHF.

As DNA, the CDR3 is TGTGCCAGCAGCGTAGCAGGGACTATAGTGGGGGGGGAGCAGTTCTTC. This translates into CASSVAGTIVGGEQFF. The rearrangement links TRBV9 to TRBJ2-1, with 7 bases fitting TRBD2. V gave up 0 bases and J gave up 10 bases; unmatched junction bases: 13. Germline CDR1 and CDR2: SGDLS and YYNGEE. This CDR3 contains 16 residues.